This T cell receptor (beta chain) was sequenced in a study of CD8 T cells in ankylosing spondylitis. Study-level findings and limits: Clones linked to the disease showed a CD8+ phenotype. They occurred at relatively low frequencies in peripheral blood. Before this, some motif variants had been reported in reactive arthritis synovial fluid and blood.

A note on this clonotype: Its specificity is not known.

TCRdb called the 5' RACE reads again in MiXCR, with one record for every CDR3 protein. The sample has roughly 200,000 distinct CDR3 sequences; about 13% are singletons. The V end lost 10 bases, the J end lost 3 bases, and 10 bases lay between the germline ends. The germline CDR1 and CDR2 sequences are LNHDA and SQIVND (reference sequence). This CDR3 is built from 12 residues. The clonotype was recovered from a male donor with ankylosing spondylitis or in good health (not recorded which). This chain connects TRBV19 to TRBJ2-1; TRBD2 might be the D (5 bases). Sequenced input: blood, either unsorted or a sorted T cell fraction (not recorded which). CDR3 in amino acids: CATSDFYNEQFF. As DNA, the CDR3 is TGTGCCACATCGGACTTCTACAATGAGCAGTTCTTC.